The next 14 T cell receptor beta chains were all read from a single sample in a study of T cell repertoires and Cas9 in healthy adults. The repertoire was sequenced with immunoSEQ multiplex PCR; TCRdb's copy has only in-frame clones and lacks some. The sample gives around 20,000 clones, about 92% of which show up once; roughly 0.69% is in the top ten. Sequenced: CD4+ effector T cells (CD127+, CD25-, CD137-, CD154-) from PBMCs; culture status not recorded. These receptors all come from a human donor in good health.

V gene TRBV6-5 combines with J gene TRBJ2-2, with 8 bases that match TRBD1. The CDR3 is 14 residues long. From germline, CDR1 is MNHEY and CDR2 SVGAGI. Losses at the gene ends were 5 bases for V and 5 bases for J; bases not matched to a gene: 4. The CDR3 DNA is TGTGCCAGCAGTGGCTGGGACAGGACCGGGGAGCTGTTTTTT. Protein product: CASSGWDRTGELFF.

The V and J genes are TRBV4-1 and TRBJ2-5, with 7 bases matching TRBD1. The CDR3 has 15 amino acids. V was pared by 4 bases and J by 1 base, with 6 bases of the junction left unmatched. CDR1 and CDR2 from the germline V gene are MGHRA and YSYEKL. The CDR3, as DNA: TGCGCCAGCAGCCCCGGGACAGTCCGCCAAGAGACCCAGTACTTC. It codes for CASSPGTVRQETQYF.

This chain connects TRBV4-2 to TRBJ2-3; D is ambiguous. V lost 4 bases and J 0 bases, leaving 14 bases between the germline ends. CDR1 is LGHNA, CDR2 YNFKEQ, per germline. The CDR3 length is 16 residues. The CDR3 DNA is TGTGCCAGCAGCCTATACCCCACACTAAGCACAGATACGCAGTATTTT. Translation gives CASSLYPTLSTDTQYF.

The chain couples TRBV5-1 to TRBJ2-5, with D possibly called TRBD1 or TRBD2 (7 bases each). Trimming left V 0 bases short and J 5 bases short, with 14 bases between. The CDR3 is made up of 15 amino acids. The germline gives CDR1 SGHRS, CDR2 YFSETQ. Written as DNA, the CDR3 is TGCGCCAGCAGCTTGGAGACAGGGCGGGGGGAGACCCAGTACTTC. Encoded protein: CASSLETGRGETQYF.

This sequence joins TRBV7-8 and TRBJ1-1, with TRBD1 as a possible D gene (5 bases). Between the trimmed V and J ends, which lost 1 base and 5 bases, there was a span of 14 bases. The CDR3 is 15 amino acids. The germline V gene has CDR1 SGHVS and CDR2 FQNEAQ. This chain's CDR3 is CASSLGAGFYTEAFF. The CDR3 region has the DNA TGTGCCAGCAGCTTAGGGGCAGGGTTCTATACTGAAGCTTTCTTT.

The genes are TRBV19 and TRBJ2-7; D is possibly TRBD1 or TRBD2 (5 bases each). Germline CDR1 LNHDA, CDR2 SQIVND (reference sequence). Trimming took 6 bases from V and 1 from J, leaving 13 bases between them. The CDR3 is made up of 14 amino acids. CDR3 DNA sequence: TGTGCCAGTAGGGCCGGTGGGGGATCCTACGAGCAGTACTTC. Translating gives CASRAGGGSYEQYF.

The rearrangement joins TRBV7-9 to TRBJ1-2, with 10 bases fitting TRBD1. The V gene end was trimmed by 6 bases and the J gene end by 3 bases; junction bases not matched to a gene: 7. Germline lookup yields CDR1 SEHNR and CDR2 FQNEAQ (reference sequence). CDR3 size: 15 residues. CDR3 amino acids: CASRLGGTGDYGYTF. The DNA for the CDR3 is TGTGCCAGCAGGCTGGGCGGGACAGGGGACTATGGCTACACCTTC.

The rearrangement joins TRBV9 to TRBJ2-7, with TRBD1 matching over 7 bases. There are 14 residues in the CDR3. V trimming: 0 bases; J trimming: 3 bases; junction bases outside the gene matches: 3. CDR1 is SGDLS, CDR2 YYNGEE, per germline. The CDR3 DNA reads as TGTGCCAGCAGCGTAGGAGGGGGCTACTACGAGCAGTACTTC. Translated: CASSVGGGYYEQYF.

The J gene is TRBJ1-4, the V gene TRBV6-5; possibly TRBD1 for D (6 bases). This CDR3 is built from 15 residues. The V end was cut by 0 bases, the J end by 10 bases, with 15 bases between. The germline V gene encodes CDR1 MNHEY and CDR2 SVGAGI. CDR3 loop: CASSYSYRVGGKLFF. CDR3 sequence (DNA): TGTGCCAGCAGTTACTCGTACAGGGTTGGGGGAAAACTGTTTTTT.

J is TRBJ1-6 and V is TRBV10-2, with D possibly being TRBD1 (5 bases). Looked up from germline, CDR1 is WSHSY and CDR2 is SAAADI. This CDR3 comprises 16 residues. Trimming left V 6 bases short and J 9 bases short, with 21 bases between. Here the CDR3 reads CASRALGLLRGSPLHF. In nucleotides, the CDR3 is TGCGCCAGCAGAGCTTTGGGACTCTTGAGGGGTTCACCCCTCCACTTT.

This clone has more than one count but fewer than ten. The rearrangement links TRBV19 to TRBJ1-2; TRBD1 aligns across 8 bases. Germline CDR1 reads LNHDA; CDR2 reads SQIVND (reference sequence). The CDR3 spans 13 residues. V was pared by 7 bases and J by 5 bases, with 6 bases of the junction left unmatched. CDR3 residues: CASTHRTGYGYTF. The CDR3 bases are TGTGCCAGTACCCACAGGACAGGGTATGGCTACACCTTC.

The gene calls are TRBV28 and TRBJ1-2, with D possibly TRBD1 on 6 matching bases. This CDR3 has 14 residues. Germline V gives CDR1 MDHEN, CDR2 SYDVKM. Trimming took 5 bases from V and 5 from J, leaving 15 bases between them. CDR3: CASSLQQGLYGYTF. DNA of the CDR3: TGTGCCAGCAGTCTACAACAGGGATTATATGGCTACACCTTC.

V and J are TRBV19 and TRBJ1-2, with unresolved D. Trimming shortened V by 3 bases and J by 7 bases, and 15 bases separated the two germline ends. The CDR3 contains 14 residues. Germline loops: CDR1 LNHDA, CDR2 SQIVND (reference sequence). In nucleotides, the CDR3 is TGTGCCAGTAGTATGGGAGGGCGCCGCGGTGGCTACACCTTC. Residues: CASSMGGRRGGYTF.

V and J are TRBV2 and TRBJ2-7; the match to TRBD1 covers 9 bases. Losses at the gene ends were 6 bases for V and 0 bases for J; bases not matched to a gene: 3. This CDR3 is 14 amino acids long. Germline loops: CDR1 SNHLY, CDR2 FYNNEI. The CDR3: CASRTTGGSYEQYF. The CDR3 bases are TGTGCCAGCAGGACGACAGGGGGCTCCTACGAGCAGTACTTC.